This TCR beta chain was retrieved from a study of human T cells and chemical hapten exposure. Whole-study context: Diphenylcyclopropenone was applied weekly to patients' scalps across the roughly 25-week study. Overall study findings and caveats: The number of TCRs over 1 in 1000 frequency stayed unchanged after DPC.

In the authors' methods: Across samples, TCR counts had a median of about 100,000 and ranged from about 23,224 to 690,600. TCRdb reanalysed the RACE reads using MiXCR and keeps one entry per CDR3 protein. It is TCRdb's table, rather than the study itself, that gives the V and J calls and clone size. Of 50,000 or so distinct CDR3 sequences detected, approximately 10% appear once; the ten largest clones hold around 1.8%. This CDR3 has 14 residues. J gave up 4 bases and V 4 bases, and 8 bases lay outside the gene matches. Germline-derived CDR1 and CDR2 are GTSNPN and SVGIG (reference sequence). Time point reported: patch test 1, 2 weeks after DPC sensitization. Indicated treatment: therapeutic diphenylcyclopropenone sensitization with weekly scalp DPC. Blood, whole and unfractionated, served as the source for total RNA extraction. Prior to each patch test being applied, blood was drawn. Notes on this clonotype: The antigen is unknown.

This TCR was sampled from a woman in her 40s with alopecia areata. Some clones in this sample may be carry-over from other donors' samples. V and J are TRBV30 and TRBJ2-7; 9 bases map to TRBD1. The starting material was whole blood, obtained in connection with sensitization to the hapten diphenylcyclopropenone (DPC). The CDR3 DNA sequence: TGTGCCTGGAACCCCGGGACAGGGTTATACGAGCAGTACTTC. This gives the protein CAWNPGTGLYEQYF.